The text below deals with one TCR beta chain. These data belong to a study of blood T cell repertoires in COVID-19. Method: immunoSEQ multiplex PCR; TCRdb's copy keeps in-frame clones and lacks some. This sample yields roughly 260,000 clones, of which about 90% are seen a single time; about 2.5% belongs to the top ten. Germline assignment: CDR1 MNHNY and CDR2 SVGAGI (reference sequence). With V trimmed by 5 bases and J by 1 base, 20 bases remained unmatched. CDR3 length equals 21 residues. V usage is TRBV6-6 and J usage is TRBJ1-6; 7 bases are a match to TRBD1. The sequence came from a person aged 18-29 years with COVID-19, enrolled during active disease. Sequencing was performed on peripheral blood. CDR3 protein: CASSHLGQSQESWSYNSPLHF. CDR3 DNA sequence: TGTGCCAGCAGTCACCTGGGACAGTCACAAGAGAGTTGGTCCTATAATTCACCCCTCCACTTT.